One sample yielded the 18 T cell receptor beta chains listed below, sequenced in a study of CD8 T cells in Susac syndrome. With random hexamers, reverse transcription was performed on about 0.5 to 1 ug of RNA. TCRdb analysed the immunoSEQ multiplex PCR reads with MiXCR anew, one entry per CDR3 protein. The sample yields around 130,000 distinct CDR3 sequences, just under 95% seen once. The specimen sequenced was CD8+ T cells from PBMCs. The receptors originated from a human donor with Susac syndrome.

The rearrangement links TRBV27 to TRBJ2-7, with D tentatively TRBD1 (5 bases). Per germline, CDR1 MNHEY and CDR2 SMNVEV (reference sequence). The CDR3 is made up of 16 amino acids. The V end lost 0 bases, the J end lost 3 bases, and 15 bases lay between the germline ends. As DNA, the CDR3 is TGTGCCAGCAGTTTATCAAGTGGGGCAGGTAGCTACGAGCAGTACTTC. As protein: CASSLSSGAGSYEQYF.

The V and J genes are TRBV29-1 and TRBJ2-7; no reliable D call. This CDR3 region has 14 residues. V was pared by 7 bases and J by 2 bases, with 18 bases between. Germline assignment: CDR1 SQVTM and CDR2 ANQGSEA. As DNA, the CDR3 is TGCAGCGCTGTCCCGGACGGAGCCCCCTACGAGCAGTACTTC. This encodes CSAVPDGAPYEQYF.

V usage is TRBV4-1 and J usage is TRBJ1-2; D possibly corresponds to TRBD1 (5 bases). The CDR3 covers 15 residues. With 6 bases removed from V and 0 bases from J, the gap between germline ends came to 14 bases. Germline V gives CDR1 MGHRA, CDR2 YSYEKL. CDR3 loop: CASRYGQGANYGYTF. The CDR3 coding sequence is TGCGCCAGCAGGTATGGGCAGGGCGCTAACTATGGCTACACCTTC.

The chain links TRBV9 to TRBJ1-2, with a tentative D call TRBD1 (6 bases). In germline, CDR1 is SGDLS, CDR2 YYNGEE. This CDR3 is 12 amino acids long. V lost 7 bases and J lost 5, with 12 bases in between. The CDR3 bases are TGTGCCAGCGGGGACACCTTTTATGGCTACACCTTC. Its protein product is CASGDTFYGYTF.

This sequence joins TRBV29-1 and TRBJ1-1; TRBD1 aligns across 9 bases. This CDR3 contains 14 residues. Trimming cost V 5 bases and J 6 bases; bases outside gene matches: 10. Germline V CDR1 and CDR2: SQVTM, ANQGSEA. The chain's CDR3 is CSVYSGTGLPEAFF. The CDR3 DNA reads TGCAGCGTTTATTCCGGGACAGGGCTACCTGAAGCTTTCTTT. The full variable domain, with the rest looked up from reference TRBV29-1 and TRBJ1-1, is SAVISQKPSRDICQRGTSLTIQCQVDSQVTMMFWYRQQPGQSLTLIATANQGSEATYESGFVIDKFPISRPNLTFSTLTVSNMSPEDSSIYLCSVYSGTGLPEAFFGQGTRLTVV.

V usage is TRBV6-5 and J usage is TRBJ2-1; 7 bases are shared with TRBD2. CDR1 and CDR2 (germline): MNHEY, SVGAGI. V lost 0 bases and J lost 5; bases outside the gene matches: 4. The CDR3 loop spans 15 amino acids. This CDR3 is CASSYSKRGNNEQFF. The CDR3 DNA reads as TGTGCCAGCAGTTACTCGAAGCGGGGAAACAATGAGCAGTTCTTC.

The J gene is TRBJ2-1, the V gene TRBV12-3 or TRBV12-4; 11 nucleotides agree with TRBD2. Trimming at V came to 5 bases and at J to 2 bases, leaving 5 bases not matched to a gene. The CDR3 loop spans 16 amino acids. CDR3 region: CASSTLAGATYNEQFF. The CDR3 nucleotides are TGTGCCAGCAGTACACTAGCGGGGGCTACCTACAATGAGCAGTTCTTC.

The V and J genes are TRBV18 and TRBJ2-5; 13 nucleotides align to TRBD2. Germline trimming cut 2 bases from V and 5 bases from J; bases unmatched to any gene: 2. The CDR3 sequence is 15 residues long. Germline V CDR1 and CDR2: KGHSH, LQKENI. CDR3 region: CASSPGTSGEETQYF. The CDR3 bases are TGTGCCAGCTCACCAGGGACTAGCGGGGAGGAGACCCAGTACTTC.

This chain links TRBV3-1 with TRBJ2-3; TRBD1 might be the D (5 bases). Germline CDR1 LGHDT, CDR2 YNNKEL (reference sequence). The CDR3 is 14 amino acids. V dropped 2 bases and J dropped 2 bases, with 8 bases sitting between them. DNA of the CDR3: TGTGCCAGCAGCCAACTGACAGACACAGATACGCAGTATTTT. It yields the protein CASSQLTDTDTQYF.

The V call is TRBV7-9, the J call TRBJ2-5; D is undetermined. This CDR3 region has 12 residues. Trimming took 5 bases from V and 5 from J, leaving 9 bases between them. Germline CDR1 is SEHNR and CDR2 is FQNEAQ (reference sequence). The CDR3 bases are TGTGCCAGCAGCCTTATGGGGGAGACCCAGTACTTC. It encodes CASSLMGETQYF.

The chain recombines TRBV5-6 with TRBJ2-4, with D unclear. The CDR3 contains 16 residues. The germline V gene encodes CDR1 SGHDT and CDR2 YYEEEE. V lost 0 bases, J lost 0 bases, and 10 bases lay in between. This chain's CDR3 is CASSLDALLAKNIQYF. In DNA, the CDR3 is TGTGCCAGCAGCTTGGACGCACTACTAGCCAAAAACATTCAGTACTTC.

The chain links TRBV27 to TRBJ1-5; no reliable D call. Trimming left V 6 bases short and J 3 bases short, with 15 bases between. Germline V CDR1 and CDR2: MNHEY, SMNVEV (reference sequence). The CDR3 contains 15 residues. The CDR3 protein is CASRATTSPNQPQHF. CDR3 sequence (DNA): TGTGCCAGCAGGGCAACTACTTCCCCCAATCAGCCCCAGCATTTT.

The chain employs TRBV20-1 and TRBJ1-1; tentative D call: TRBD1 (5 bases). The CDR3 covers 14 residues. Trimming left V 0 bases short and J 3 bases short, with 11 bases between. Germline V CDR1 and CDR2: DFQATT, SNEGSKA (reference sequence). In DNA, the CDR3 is TGCAGTGCTAGAGATCAAGACAGATACACTGAAGCTTTCTTT. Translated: CSARDQDRYTEAFF.

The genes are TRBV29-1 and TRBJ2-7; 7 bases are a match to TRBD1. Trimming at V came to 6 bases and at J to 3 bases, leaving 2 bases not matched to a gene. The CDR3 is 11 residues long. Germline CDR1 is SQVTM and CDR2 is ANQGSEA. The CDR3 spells CSVRDSYEQYF. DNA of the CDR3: TGCAGCGTCCGGGACAGCTACGAGCAGTACTTC.

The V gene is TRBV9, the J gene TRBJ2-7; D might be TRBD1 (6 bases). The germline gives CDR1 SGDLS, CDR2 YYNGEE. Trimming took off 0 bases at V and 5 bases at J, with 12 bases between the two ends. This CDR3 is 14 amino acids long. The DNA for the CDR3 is TGTGCCAGCAGCGTAGGAACAGGGTCCCACGAGCAGTACTTC. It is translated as CASSVGTGSHEQYF.

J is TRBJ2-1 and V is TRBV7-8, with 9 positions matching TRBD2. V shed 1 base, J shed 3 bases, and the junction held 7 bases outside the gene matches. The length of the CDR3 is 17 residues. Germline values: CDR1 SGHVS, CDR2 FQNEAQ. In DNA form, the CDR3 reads TGTGCCAGCAGCTTAGGCTTAAGCGGGGGGCTCTACAATGAGCAGTTCTTC. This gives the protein CASSLGLSGGLYNEQFF.

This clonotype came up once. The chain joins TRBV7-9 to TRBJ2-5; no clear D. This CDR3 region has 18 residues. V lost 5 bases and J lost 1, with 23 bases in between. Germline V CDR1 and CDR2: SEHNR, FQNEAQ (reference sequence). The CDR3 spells CASSRRPRNDMLQETQYF. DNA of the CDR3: TGTGCCAGCAGCCGACGTCCACGAAACGACATGCTCCAAGAGACCCAGTACTTC.

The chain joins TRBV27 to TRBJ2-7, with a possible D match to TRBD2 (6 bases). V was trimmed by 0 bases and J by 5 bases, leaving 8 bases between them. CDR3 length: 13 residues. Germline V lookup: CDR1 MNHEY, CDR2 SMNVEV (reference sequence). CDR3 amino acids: CASSLSGGNEQYF. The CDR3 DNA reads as TGTGCCAGCAGTTTATCGGGGGGAAACGAGCAGTACTTC.